The clone carrying this TCR beta chain was counted at least ten times. The sample comes from a study of T cell repertoires in cytomegalovirus infection. At the level of the study: Both CMV infection and a matching HLA type were indicated by public TCR beta signatures.

One entry per CDR3 protein results from TCRdb running MiXCR on the reads. The repertoire consists of 500,000 to 600,000 distinct CDR3 sequences, with 16% occurring once and the leading ten covering roughly a quarter. The TCR originated in a human donor in good health (CMV status not recorded). Some clones in this sample may be carry-over from other donors' samples. The sample taken for sequencing was CD8+ T cells from PBMCs.

The CDR3 spells CASSVMNTEAFF. The CDR3 bases are TGTGCCAGCAGCGTTATGAACACTGAAGCTTTCTTT. The chain recombines TRBV5-6 with TRBJ1-1; no clear D gene. CDR1 and CDR2 from the germline V gene are SGHDT and YYEEEE. V lost 4 bases, J lost 0 bases, and 4 bases lay in between. This CDR3 region has 12 residues.